A selection of T cell receptor beta chains follows, all from one sample in a study of blood T cell repertoires in COVID-19. Generated by immunoSEQ multiplex PCR, the TCRdb table keeps only in-frame clones and is missing some. The sample holds 210,000 or so clones, 92% seen once. The sample was peripheral blood. The receptors come from a man aged 25-45 years with acute or convalescent COVID-19. Each CDR3 is given with its conserved first and last residue. Each record gives: V gene, J gene, D gene, clone size, CDR3 DNA, CDR3 protein. A D gene is named only where the DNA matches it firmly. Only some rows state a clone size, as once, few, many or a class for expanded clones.

TRBV28,TRBJ1-2,.,.,TGTGCCAGCAGTTCGGACACCTATGGCTACACCTTC,CASSSDTYGYTF
TRBV29-1,TRBJ2-5,TRBD2,.,TGCAGCGTCGACGGGCTAGCGGGTTCCCTTGGGGAGACCCAGTACTTC,CSVDGLAGSLGETQYF
TRBV10-3,TRBJ2-7,.,.,TGTGCCATCAGTGATACAGGGAGTGTCAACGAGCAGTACTTC,CAISDTGSVNEQYF
TRBV5-4,TRBJ1-5,TRBD1,.,TGTGCCAGCAGCCCAGACAGGGGGGGTCAGCCCCAGCATTTT,CASSPDRGGQPQHF
TRBV30,TRBJ2-6,.,.,TGTGCCTGGGACGGACAATCTGGGGCCAACGTCCTGACTTTC,CAWDGQSGANVLTF
TRBV28,TRBJ2-6,.,.,TGTGCCAGCAGCGTAACAGGGTCTGGGGCCAACGTCCTGACTTTC,CASSVTGSGANVLTF
TRBV18,TRBJ2-5,.,.,TGTGCCAGCTCACCGGGGGGAAAAGAGACCCAGTACTTC,CASSPGGKETQYF
TRBV28,TRBJ2-2,TRBD1,.,TGTGCCAGCAGTTTATGGGGAGGGACAGGGTCGGGGGAGCTGTTTTTT,CASSLWGGTGSGELFF
TRBV5-1,TRBJ2-1,TRBD2,.,TGCGCCAGCAGCTTAATGGGACTAGCGGGGGGGCGTGTCAATGAGCAGTTCTTC,CASSLMGLAGGRVNEQFF
TRBV3-1/TRBV3-2,TRBJ2-5,TRBD2,.,TGTGCCAGCAGCCAGGGACTAGCGGAGACCCAGTACTTC,CASSQGLAETQYF
TRBV19,TRBJ1-2,.,.,TGTGCCAGTAGTATAGGGGCAGGCTATTACTATGGCTACACCTTC,CASSIGAGYYYGYTF
TRBV4-2,TRBJ1-5,TRBD1,.,TGTGCCAGCAGCCGGGACAGACTCAATCAGCCCCAGCATTTT,CASSRDRLNQPQHF
TRBV15,TRBJ2-1,.,.,TGTGCCACCAGCAGAGGCCTGCCGACTCGGTTCTTC,CATSRGLPTRFF
TRBV9,TRBJ2-5,TRBD2,.,TGTGCCAGCAGCTCGGGACTAGTAGAATATGAGACCCAGTACTTC,CASSSGLVEYETQYF
TRBV18,TRBJ1-5,.,.,TGTGCCAGCTCACCGGAGCCTTTTAGCAATCAGCCCCAGCATTTT,CASSPEPFSNQPQHF
TRBV7-9,TRBJ1-4,TRBD1,.,TGTGCCAGCAGCTTAGGCCAGGGACAGGCGGAAAAACTGTTTTTT,CASSLGQGQAEKLFF
TRBV28,TRBJ2-3,TRBD2,.,TGTGCCCTCGGGGGGGCTAGCACAGATACGCAGTATTTT,CALGGASTDTQYF
TRBV15,TRBJ1-2,TRBD1,.,TGTGCCACCAGCAGAGGACAGGGCTATGGCTACACCTTC,CATSRGQGYGYTF
TRBV19,TRBJ1-2,.,.,TGTGCCAGTAGTCAATTCGGAGGGGAGAACTATGGCTACACCTTC,CASSQFGGENYGYTF
TRBV6-1,TRBJ2-7,.,.,TGTGCCAGCAGTGAGGAGACTGCTTCCTACGAGCAGTACTTC,CASSEETASYEQYF
TRBV9,TRBJ2-7,TRBD2,.,TGTGCCAGCAGCGTAGGCGTAGCGGGAGAAGGCGAGCAGTACTTC,CASSVGVAGEGEQYF
TRBV19,TRBJ2-5,.,.,TGTGCCAGTAGTAGGCAGGGGTCTGGCCAGACCCAGTACTTC,CASSRQGSGQTQYF
TRBV7-9,TRBJ2-2,.,few,TGTGCCAGCAGCCAGCTCGACAGTTTTCAATCCCTGAACACCGGGGAGCTGTTTTTT,CASSQLDSFQSLNTGELFF
TRBV5-6,TRBJ2-2,.,once,TGTGCCAGCATCCGGGTCACAGCGGGCGGGGAGCTGTTTTTT,CASIRVTAGGELFF